This TCR beta chain was found in a study of cytomegalovirus exposure and HLA in healthy donors. Study background: In terms of ancestry, the Caucasian-associated cluster contained roughly 80% of the roughly 400 genotyped donors. Study-wide results and caveats: Most TCR sequences showed up rarely, but some public TCRs showed up in many donors. Sequencing likely produced, as an artifact, a cluster of highly shared sequence variants.

Primers: 60 Vbeta forward and 13 Jbeta reverse. The repertoire was sequenced with immunoSEQ multiplex PCR; TCRdb's copy has only in-frame clones and lacks some. Here the sample spans 150,000 to 200,000 clones, around 80% being singletons. Notes on this clone: What it binds is unknown.

Germline-derived CDR1 and CDR2 are MNHEY and SMNVEV (reference sequence). V shed 6 bases and J 5 bases; nucleotides not matched to a gene: 4. The CDR3 is 13 amino acids. Sequencing was carried out using PBMCs. The chain joins TRBV27 to TRBJ1-2, with 9 nucleotides matching TRBD1. This clonotype originated in a man aged 35-49 years in good health and CMV-seropositive. CDR3 bases: TGTGCCAGCAGCGGACAGGGGCAATATGGCTACACCTTC. As protein: CASSGQGQYGYTF.